The rows below give T cell receptor beta chains drawn from one sample of a study of blood T cells in healthy people across ages. TCRdb independently ran MiXCR on the 5' RACE reads; one entry per CDR3 protein. This sample has about 640,000 distinct CDR3 sequences, with 58% found just once. Sequences were obtained from blood. The receptor set was obtained from a man in his 60s in good health. The CDR3 runs from the conserved cysteine through the conserved F or W. D genes are given only for firm matches. Some rows mark clone size as missing; the rest say once, few, many or name a class of expanded clone.

V gene	D gene	clone size	J gene	CDR3 protein	CDR3 DNA
TRBV20-1	-	-	TRBJ2-5	CSAEALGVQETQYF	TGCAGTGCGGAGGCGTTGGGGGTCCAAGAGACCCAGTACTTC
TRBV6-1	TRBD1	-	TRBJ1-5	CASSQQGDSNQPQHF	TGTGCCAGCAGTCAACAGGGGGATAGCAATCAGCCCCAGCATTTT
TRBV29-1	TRBD1	-	TRBJ1-5	CSVGQGAGGNQPQHF	TGCAGCGTTGGTCAGGGGGCCGGAGGCAATCAGCCCCAGCATTTT
TRBV20-1	TRBD1	-	TRBJ2-1	CSATGDRDNEQFF	TGCAGTGCTACCGGGGACAGGGACAATGAGCAGTTCTTC
TRBV28	-	-	TRBJ2-1	CASSSPMTSSYNEQFF	TGTGCCAGCAGTTCGCCAATGACGAGCTCCTACAATGAGCAGTTCTTC
TRBV29-1	-	-	TRBJ1-1	CSVEPGRNTEAFF	TGCAGCGTTGAACCAGGGAGAAACACTGAAGCTTTCTTT
TRBV6-2/TRBV6-3	-	few	TRBJ2-1	CASSDNEQFF	TGTGCCAGCAGTGATAATGAGCAGTTCTTC
TRBV11-2	TRBD2	-	TRBJ2-1	CASSPFPLSGGNNEQFF	TGTGCCAGCAGCCCATTCCCCCTTAGCGGGGGGAACAATGAGCAGTTCTTC
TRBV10-2	-	once	TRBJ1-2	CASSARVSLNYGYTF	TGCGCCAGCAGTGCAAGGGTATCCCTTAACTATGGCTACACCTTC
TRBV16	-	-	TRBJ2-3	CASSQSGTASTDTQYF	TGTGCCAGCAGCCAATCCGGGACTGCTAGCACAGATACGCAGTATTTT
TRBV20-1	-	many	TRBJ2-5	CSARENSWETQYF	TGCAGTGCCCGCGAAAATTCGTGGGAGACCCAGTACTTC
TRBV20-1	-	-	TRBJ2-5	CSAMTHTGKRETQYF	TGCAGTGCTATGACACATACAGGGAAACGAGAGACCCAGTACTTC
TRBV27	TRBD1	few	TRBJ1-1	CASSLGTGVTEAFF	TGTGCCAGCAGTTTGGGGACAGGGGTCACTGAAGCTTTCTTT
TRBV5-1	-	-	TRBJ2-1	CASSLVDSGEQFF	TGCGCCAGCAGCCTAGTGGACAGTGGTGAGCAGTTCTTC
TRBV5-1	TRBD1	-	TRBJ2-1	CASSLPGTGGYNEQFF	TGCGCCAGCAGCTTACCGGGGACAGGGGGGTACAATGAGCAGTTCTTC
TRBV2	TRBD1	-	TRBJ2-1	CASSPRGRREQFF	TGTGCCAGCAGCCCTAGGGGGCGGCGTGAGCAGTTCTTC
TRBV7-2	TRBD1	few	TRBJ2-3	CASSLVGNRGSDTQYF	TGTGCCAGCAGCTTAGTCGGGAACAGGGGGTCAGATACGCAGTATTTT
TRBV5-5	-	-	TRBJ2-5	CASSKEGVEQYF	TGTGCCAGCAGCAAGGAAGGGGTGGAGCAGTACTTC
TRBV5-1	-	-	TRBJ1-2	CASSWDSGRGYTF	TGCGCCAGCAGCTGGGATTCGGGGCGAGGCTACACCTTC
TRBV7-2	-	few	TRBJ2-3	CASSLVSPPRAQYF	TGTGCCAGCAGCTTAGTAAGCCCCCCCAGGGCGCAGTATTTT
TRBV15	-	once	TRBJ2-7	CATSRDRSPGQGSSYEQYF	TGTGCCACCAGCAGAGATAGGAGCCCAGGGCAGGGCTCGAGCTACGAGCAGTACTTC
TRBV5-1	-	-	TRBJ2-5	CASSPTAVETQYF	TGCGCCAGCAGCCCGACGGCGGTGGAGACCCAGTACTTC
TRBV20-1	-	-	TRBJ2-5	CSASGGGGETQYF	TGCAGTGCTAGTGGTGGCGGTGGAGAGACCCAGTACTTC
TRBV10-3	-	-	TRBJ2-7	CATGQGNSYEQYF	TGTGCCACCGGGCAGGGCAACTCCTACGAGCAGTACTTC
TRBV12-3/TRBV12-4	-	few	TRBJ1-1	CASSLVSTEAFF	TGTGCCAGCAGTTTAGTGAGCACTGAAGCTTTCTTT
TRBV29-1	-	few	TRBJ2-1	CSVVGTDENYNEQFF	TGCAGCGTTGTGGGGACTGATGAAAACTACAATGAGCAGTTCTTC
TRBV5-1	-	-	TRBJ2-1	CASSLGEVRNEQFF	TGCGCCAGCAGCTTGGGAGAGGTGCGCAATGAGCAGTTCTTC
TRBV6-5	TRBD1	-	TRBJ2-5	CASSRTGGSETQYF	TGTGCCAGCAGCCGGACAGGGGGCTCGGAGACCCAGTACTTC
TRBV28	-	-	TRBJ2-1	CASRKGGPEFF	TGTGCCAGCAGAAAAGGGGGGCCGGAGTTCTTC